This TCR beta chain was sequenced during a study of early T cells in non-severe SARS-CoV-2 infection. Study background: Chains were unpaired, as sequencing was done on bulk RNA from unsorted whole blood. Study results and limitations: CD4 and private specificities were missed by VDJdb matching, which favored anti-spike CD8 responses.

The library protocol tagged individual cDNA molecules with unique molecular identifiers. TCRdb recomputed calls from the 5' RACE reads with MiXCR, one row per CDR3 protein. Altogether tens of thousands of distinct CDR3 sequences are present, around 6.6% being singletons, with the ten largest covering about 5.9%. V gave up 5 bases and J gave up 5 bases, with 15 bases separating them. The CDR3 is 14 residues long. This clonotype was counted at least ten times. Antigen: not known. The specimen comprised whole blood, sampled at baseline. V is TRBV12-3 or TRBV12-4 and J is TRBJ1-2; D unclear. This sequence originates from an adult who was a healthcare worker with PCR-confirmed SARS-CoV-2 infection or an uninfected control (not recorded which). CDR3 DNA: TGTGCCAGCAGTGGCACTGCTAAGGAGTATGGCTACACCTTC. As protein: CASSGTAKEYGYTF.